Described below is a single TCR beta chain sequence and its context. The CDR3 length is 13 residues. Germline V gene lookup returns CDR1 MNHNY and CDR2 SVGAGI (reference sequence). V lost 6 bases and J lost 12; bases outside the gene matches: 11. This record belongs to a study of blood T cell repertoires in COVID-19. The table came from immunoSEQ multiplex PCR; TCRdb's copy has only in-frame clones and leaves some out. The table records roughly 350,000 clones, 85% to 90% of them present only once. The clonotype originates from a woman aged 70-85 years with COVID-19, enrolled during active disease. Sequencing used peripheral blood. The chain recombines TRBV6-6 with TRBJ1-1; 9 bases are a match to TRBD1. Here the CDR3 DNA reads TGTGCCAGCAGGTCCGGGACAGGGAGGAATACTTTCTTT. It translates to CASRSGTGRNTFF.